A selection of T cell receptor beta chains follows, all from one sample in a study of T cells in Graves' hyperthyroidism and ophthalmopathy. TCRdb analysed the multiplex PCR reads with MiXCR anew, one entry per CDR3 protein. The sample records 250,000 to 300,000 distinct CDR3 sequences, about a sixth being singletons. The specimen was blood. The receptors derive from a woman in her fifties or sixties with Graves' ophthalmopathy. Each CDR3 is given with its conserved first and last residue. A D gene is named only where the DNA matches it firmly. Clone size appears in some rows only: once, few, many, or a class for an expanded clone.

abundance: many
d_gene: TRBD1
v_gene: TRBV20-1
CDR3aa: CSARKGQGTYEQYF

abundance: many
d_gene: -
v_gene: TRBV6-1
CDR3aa: CASSRWGSMTQRLNEQFF

abundance: -
d_gene: -
v_gene: TRBV12-3/TRBV12-4
CDR3aa: CASRPSGYTGELFF

abundance: -
d_gene: TRBD1
v_gene: TRBV10-3
CDR3aa: CAISEGGGQGARETQYF

abundance: many
d_gene: -
v_gene: TRBV7-9
CDR3aa: CASSLGSKNIQYF

abundance: many
d_gene: -
v_gene: TRBV9
CDR3aa: CASSAAPGDEQYF

abundance: few
d_gene: -
v_gene: TRBV7-9
CDR3aa: CASSPPGSGTQYF

abundance: many
d_gene: TRBD1
v_gene: TRBV28
CDR3aa: CASRSSGGPNYGYTF

abundance: many
d_gene: -
v_gene: TRBV5-8
CDR3aa: CASSSRTRVQETQYF

abundance: few
d_gene: -
v_gene: TRBV29-1
CDR3aa: CSVDGFGGTGELFF

abundance: few
d_gene: TRBD2
v_gene: TRBV5-4
CDR3aa: CASSFPSGKNTDTQYF

abundance: few
d_gene: -
v_gene: TRBV6-1
CDR3aa: CASSSTGEGETQYF